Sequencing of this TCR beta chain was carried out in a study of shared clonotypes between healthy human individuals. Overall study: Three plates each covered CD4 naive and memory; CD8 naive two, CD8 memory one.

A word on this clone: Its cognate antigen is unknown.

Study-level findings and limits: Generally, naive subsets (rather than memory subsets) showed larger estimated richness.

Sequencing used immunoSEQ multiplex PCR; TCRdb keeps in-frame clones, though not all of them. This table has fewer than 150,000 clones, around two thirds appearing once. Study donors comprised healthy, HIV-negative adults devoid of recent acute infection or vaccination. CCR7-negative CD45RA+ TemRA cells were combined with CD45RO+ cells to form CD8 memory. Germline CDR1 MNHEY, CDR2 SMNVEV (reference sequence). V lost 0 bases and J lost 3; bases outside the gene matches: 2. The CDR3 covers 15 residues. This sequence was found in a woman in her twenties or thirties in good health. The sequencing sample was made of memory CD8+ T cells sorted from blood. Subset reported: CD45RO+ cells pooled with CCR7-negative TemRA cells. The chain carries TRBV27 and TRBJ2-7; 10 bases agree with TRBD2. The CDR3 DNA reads TGTGCCAGCAGTTTATCCGCTAGCGGGAGCTACGAGCAGTACTTC. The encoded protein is CASSLSASGSYEQYF.